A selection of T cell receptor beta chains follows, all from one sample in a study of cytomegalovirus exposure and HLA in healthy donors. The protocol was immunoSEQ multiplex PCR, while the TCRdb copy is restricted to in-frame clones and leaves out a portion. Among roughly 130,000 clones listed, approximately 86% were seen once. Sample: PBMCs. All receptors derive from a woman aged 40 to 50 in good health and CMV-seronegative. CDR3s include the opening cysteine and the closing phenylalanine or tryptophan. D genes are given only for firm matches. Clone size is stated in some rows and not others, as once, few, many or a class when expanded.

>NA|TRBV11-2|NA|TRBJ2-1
TGTGCCAGCAGCTCACAGGGCAATGAGCAGTTCTTC
CASSSQGNEQFF
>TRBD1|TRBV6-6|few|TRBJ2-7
TGTGCCAGCAGTTACGACAGGGGCTCCTACGAGCAGTACTTC
CASSYDRGSYEQYF
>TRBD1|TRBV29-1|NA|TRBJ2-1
TGCAGCGTTGAGTGGACAGGGGACTACAATGAGCAGTTCTTC
CSVEWTGDYNEQFF
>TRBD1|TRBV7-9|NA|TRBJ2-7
TGTGCCAGCAGCCCCAGACAGGGGACGGACGAGCAGTACTTC
CASSPRQGTDEQYF
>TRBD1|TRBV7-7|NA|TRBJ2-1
TGTGCCAGCAGCGCCCATGGCAGGGGGTCTTTGGATGAGCAGTTCTTC
CASSAHGRGSLDEQFF
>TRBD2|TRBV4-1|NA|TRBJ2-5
TGCGCCAGCAGCCAAGATGGCCCCGGGACTAGCGGGCAAGAGACCCAGTACTTC
CASSQDGPGTSGQETQYF
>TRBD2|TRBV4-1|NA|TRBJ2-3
TGCGCCAGCAGCCAGAAGTTTACCGGGACTAGCGGGAGCACAGATACGCAGTATTTT
CASSQKFTGTSGSTDTQYF
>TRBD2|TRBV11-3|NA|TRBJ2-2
TGTGCCAGCAGTAATAGCGGGGCGAACACCGGGGAGCTGTTTTTT
CASSNSGANTGELFF
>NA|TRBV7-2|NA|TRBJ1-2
TGTGCCAGCAGCTCGGACAATATTATCTATGGCTACACCTTC
CASSSDNIIYGYTF
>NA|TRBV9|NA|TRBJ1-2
TGTGCCAGCAGCTACGCACCTTCAGGGTCCCATGGCTACACCTTC
CASSYAPSGSHGYTF
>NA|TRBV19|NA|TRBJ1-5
TGTGCCAGTAGTGGGCGCAATCAGCCCCAGCATTTT
CASSGRNQPQHF
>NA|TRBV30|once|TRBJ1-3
TGTGCCTGGAGTTCGGTCTCTGGAAACACCATATATTTT
CAWSSVSGNTIYF
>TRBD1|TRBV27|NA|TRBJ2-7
TGTGCCAGCAGTTTACCGGGACAGACCGGCGAGCAGTACTTC
CASSLPGQTGEQYF
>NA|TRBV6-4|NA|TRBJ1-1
TGTGCCAGCACCACAAGAACCAACACTGAAGCTTTCTTT
CASTTRTNTEAFF
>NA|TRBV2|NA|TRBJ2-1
TGTGCCAGCAGTGGGGTCGCCCGGGGTGAGCAGTTCTTC
CASSGVARGEQFF
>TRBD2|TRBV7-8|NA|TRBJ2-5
TGTGCCAGCAGCTTGACTAGCGGGAGGCGTGGAGAGACCCAGTACTTC
CASSLTSGRRGETQYF
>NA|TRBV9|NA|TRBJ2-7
TGTGCCAGCAGCGTAGCGGCAGGGCGTCCTCACGAGCAGTACTTC
CASSVAAGRPHEQYF
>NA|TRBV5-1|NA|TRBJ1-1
TGCGCCAGCAGCGCTCTGATGGACAATCCGTCGAACACTGAAGCTTTCTTT
CASSALMDNPSNTEAFF
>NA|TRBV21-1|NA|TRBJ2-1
TGTGCCAGCACCCTAGCGGTAGGACTAGGGCCATGTTCGTACAATGAGCAGTTCTTC
CASTLAVGLGPCSYNEQFF
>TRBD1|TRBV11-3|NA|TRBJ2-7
TGTGCCAGCAGCTCGGACAGGGCCTACGAGCAGTACTTC
CASSSDRAYEQYF
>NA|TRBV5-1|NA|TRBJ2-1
TGCGCCAGCAGCTTTGCGCTAAACTACAATGAGCAGTTCTTC
CASSFALNYNEQFF
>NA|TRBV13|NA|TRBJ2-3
TGTGCCAGCAGCCCCAGACTAGCAGATACGCAGTATTTT
CASSPRLADTQYF
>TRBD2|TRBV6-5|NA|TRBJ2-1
TGTGCCAGCAGTGCTGGACTAGCGGGAGCCCCTGAGCAGTTCTTC
CASSAGLAGAPEQFF
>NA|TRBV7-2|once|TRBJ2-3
TGTGCCAGCTGCGCAGGGCCTGATCTCGGTACGCAGTATTTT
CASCAGPDLGTQYF
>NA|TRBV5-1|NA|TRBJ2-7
TGCGCCAGCAGGCCCTACGGGGGATACGAGCAGTACTTC
CASRPYGGYEQYF
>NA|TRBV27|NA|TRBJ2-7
TGTGCCAGCAGTTTCCAGCGGCGGGCCTACGAGCAGTACTTC
CASSFQRRAYEQYF
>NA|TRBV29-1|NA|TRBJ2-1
TGCAGCGTTGAACTGGCGGATCTCTACAATGAGCAGTTCTTC
CSVELADLYNEQFF
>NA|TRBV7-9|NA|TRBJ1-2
TGTTCCAGCAGCCTAGGGACTGTTAACTATGGCTACACCTTC
CSSSLGTVNYGYTF
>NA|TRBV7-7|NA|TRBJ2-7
TGTGCTAGCAGCCGGGGGACCACCTACGAGCAGTACTTC
CASSRGTTYEQYF
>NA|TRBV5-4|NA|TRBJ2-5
TGTGCCAGCAGCTCCCCCGGGGTGGGCCAAGAGACCCAGTACTTC
CASSSPGVGQETQYF
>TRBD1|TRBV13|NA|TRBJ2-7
TGTGCCAGCAGCTGGATAAAGGGACAGGGACTCGGCGAGCAGTACTTC
CASSWIKGQGLGEQYF
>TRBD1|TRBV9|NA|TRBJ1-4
TGTGCCAGCAGCCTAGGGACAGGGGGCCTTGAAAAACTGTTTTTT
CASSLGTGGLEKLFF
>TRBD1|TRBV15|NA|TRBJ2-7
TGTGCCACCAGCAGAGATCGACAGGGGACCTACGAGCAGTACTTC
CATSRDRQGTYEQYF
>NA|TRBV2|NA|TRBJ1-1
TGTGCCAGCATAGGGGCTGGGACTGAAGCTTTCTTT
CASIGAGTEAFF
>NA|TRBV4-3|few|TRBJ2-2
TGCGCCCCTAACGAGGGTCCGAACACCGGGGAGCTGTTTTTT
CAPNEGPNTGELFF
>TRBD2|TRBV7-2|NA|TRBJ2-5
TGTGCCAGCGGACTAGCGGCATCTCAAGAGACCCAGTACTTC
CASGLAASQETQYF
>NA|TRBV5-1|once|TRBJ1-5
TGCGCCAGCAGCCAGGATGGAGGTTTAGGGCAGCCCCAGCATTTT
CASSQDGGLGQPQHF
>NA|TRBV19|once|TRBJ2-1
TGTGCCAGTAGTATAGGTGGTCGGGGTGAGCAGTTCTTC
CASSIGGRGEQFF
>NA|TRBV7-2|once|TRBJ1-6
TGTGCCAGCAGCTTACTAGGGGCTGGCAATTCACCCCTCCACTTT
CASSLLGAGNSPLHF